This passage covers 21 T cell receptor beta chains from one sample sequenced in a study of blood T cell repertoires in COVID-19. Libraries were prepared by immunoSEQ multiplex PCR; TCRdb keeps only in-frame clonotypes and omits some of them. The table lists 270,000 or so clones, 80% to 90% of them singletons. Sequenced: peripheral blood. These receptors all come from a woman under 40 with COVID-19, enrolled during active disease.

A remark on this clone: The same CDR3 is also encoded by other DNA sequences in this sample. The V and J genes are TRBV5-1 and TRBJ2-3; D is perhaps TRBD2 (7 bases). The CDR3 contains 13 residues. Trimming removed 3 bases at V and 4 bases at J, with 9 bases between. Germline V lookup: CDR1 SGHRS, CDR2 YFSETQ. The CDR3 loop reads CASSSGGPDTQYF. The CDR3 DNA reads TGCGCCAGCAGCTCGGGGGGCCCAGATACGCAGTATTTT.

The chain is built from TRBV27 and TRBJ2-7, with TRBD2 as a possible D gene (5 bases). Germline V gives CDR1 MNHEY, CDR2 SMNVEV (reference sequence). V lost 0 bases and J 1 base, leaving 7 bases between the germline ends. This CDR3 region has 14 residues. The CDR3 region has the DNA TGTGCCAGCAGTTTATCGGGAGATTCCTACGAGCAGTACTTC. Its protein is CASSLSGDSYEQYF.

Here the CDR3 reads CASIGGTNYGYTF. In DNA, the CDR3 is TGTGCCAGCATTGGGGGGACGAACTATGGCTACACCTTC. This chain uses TRBV2 with TRBJ1-2; perhaps TRBD1 as D (5 bases). The germline V gene has CDR1 SNHLY and CDR2 FYNNEI. This CDR3 region has 13 residues. Trimming cost V 7 bases and J 2 bases, with 11 bases left between them.

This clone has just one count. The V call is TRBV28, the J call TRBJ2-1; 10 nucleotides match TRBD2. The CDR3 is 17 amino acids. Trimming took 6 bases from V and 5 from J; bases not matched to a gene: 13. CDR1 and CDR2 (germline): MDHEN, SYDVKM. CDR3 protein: CASSIAGSSGGNNEQFF. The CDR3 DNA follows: TGTGCCAGCAGCATAGCCGGGTCTAGCGGGGGCAACAATGAGCAGTTCTTC.

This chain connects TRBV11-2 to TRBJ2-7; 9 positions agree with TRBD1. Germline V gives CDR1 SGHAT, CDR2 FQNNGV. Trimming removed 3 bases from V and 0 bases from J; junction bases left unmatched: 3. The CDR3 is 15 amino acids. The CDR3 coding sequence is TGTGCCAGCAGCTTGGGACAGGGCTACTCCTACGAGCAGTACTTC. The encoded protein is CASSLGQGYSYEQYF.

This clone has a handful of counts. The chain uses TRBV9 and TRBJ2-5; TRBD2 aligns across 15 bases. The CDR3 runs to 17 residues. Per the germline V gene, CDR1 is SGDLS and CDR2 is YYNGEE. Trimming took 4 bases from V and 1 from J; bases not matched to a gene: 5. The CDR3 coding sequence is TGTGCCAGCAGCCCAGGGACTAGCGGGGGGCTCCAAGAGACCCAGTACTTC. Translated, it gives CASSPGTSGGLQETQYF.

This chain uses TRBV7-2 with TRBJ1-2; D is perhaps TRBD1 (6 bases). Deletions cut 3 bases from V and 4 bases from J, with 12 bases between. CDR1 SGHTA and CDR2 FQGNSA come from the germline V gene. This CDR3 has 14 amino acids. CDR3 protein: CASSFGQRLYGYTF. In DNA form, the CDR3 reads TGTGCCAGCAGCTTTGGACAGCGACTCTATGGCTACACCTTC. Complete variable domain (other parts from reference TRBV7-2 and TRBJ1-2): GAGVSQSPSNKVTEKGKDVELRCDPISGHTALYWYRQSLGQGLEFLIYFQGNSAPDKSGLPSDRFSAERTGGSVSTLTIQRTQQEDSAVYLCASSFGQRLYGYTFGSGTRLTVV.

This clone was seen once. Written as DNA, the CDR3 is TGTGCCAGCATAACCGGGACAGGGGTGGATCAGCCCCAGCATTTT. It codes for CASITGTGVDQPQHF. The chain combines TRBV6-5 with TRBJ1-5, with 10 bases matching TRBD1. The CDR3 is 15 amino acids. Germline CDR1 reads MNHEY; CDR2 reads SVGAGI. The V and J ends lost 7 bases and 5 bases, in that order; junction bases with no gene match: 8.

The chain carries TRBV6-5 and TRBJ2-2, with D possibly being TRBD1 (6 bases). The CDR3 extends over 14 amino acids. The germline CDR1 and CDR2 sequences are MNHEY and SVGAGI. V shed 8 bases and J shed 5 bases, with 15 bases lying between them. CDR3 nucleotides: TGTGCCAGCCGCTGGACAGCTACAACCGGGGAGCTGTTTTTT. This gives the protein CASRWTATTGELFF.

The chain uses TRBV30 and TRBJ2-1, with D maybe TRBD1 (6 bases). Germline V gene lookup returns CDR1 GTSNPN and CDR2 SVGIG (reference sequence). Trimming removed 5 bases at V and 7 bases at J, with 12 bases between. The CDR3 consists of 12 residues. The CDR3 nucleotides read TGTGCCTGGCGTACACAGGGAAATGAGCAGTTCTTC. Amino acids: CAWRTQGNEQFF.

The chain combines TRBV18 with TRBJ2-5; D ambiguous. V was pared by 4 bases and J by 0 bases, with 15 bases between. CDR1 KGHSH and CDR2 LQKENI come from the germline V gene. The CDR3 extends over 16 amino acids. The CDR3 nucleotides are TGTGCCAGCTCACTTTACATTGGTCAAAACCAAGAGACCCAGTACTTC. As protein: CASSLYIGQNQETQYF.

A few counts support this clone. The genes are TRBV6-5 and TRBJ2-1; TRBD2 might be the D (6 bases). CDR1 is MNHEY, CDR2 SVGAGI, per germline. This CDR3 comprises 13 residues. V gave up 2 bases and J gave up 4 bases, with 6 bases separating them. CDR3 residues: CASSYGLYNEQFF. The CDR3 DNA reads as TGTGCCAGCAGTTACGGACTATACAATGAGCAGTTCTTC.

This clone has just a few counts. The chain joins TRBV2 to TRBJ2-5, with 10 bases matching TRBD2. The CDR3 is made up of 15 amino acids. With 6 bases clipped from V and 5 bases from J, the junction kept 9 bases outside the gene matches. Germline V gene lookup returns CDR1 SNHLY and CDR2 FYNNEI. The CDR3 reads CASSSSGGAIETQYF. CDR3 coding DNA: TGTGCCAGCAGCTCCAGCGGGGGGGCAATCGAGACCCAGTACTTC. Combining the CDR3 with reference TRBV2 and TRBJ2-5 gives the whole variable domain EPEVTQTPSHQVTQMGQEVILRCVPISNHLYFYWYRQILGQKVEFLVSFYNNEISEKSEIFDDQFSVERPDGSNFTLKIRSTKLEDSAMYFCASSSSGGAIETQYFGPGTRLLVL.

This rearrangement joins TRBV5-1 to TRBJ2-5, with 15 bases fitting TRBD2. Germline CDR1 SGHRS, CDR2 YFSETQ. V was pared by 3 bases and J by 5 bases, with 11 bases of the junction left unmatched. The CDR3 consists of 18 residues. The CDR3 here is CASSYSGTSGGWSETQYF. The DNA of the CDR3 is TGCGCCAGCAGCTACTCCGGGACTAGCGGGGGGTGGAGTGAGACCCAGTACTTC.

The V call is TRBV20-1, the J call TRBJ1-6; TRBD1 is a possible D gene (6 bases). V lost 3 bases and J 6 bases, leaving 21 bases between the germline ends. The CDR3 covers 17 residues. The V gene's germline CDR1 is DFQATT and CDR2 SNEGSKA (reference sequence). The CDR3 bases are TGCAGTGCTAGTCGGTGGGGCGTCGGACAGATTAATTCACCCCTCCACTTT. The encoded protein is CSASRWGVGQINSPLHF.

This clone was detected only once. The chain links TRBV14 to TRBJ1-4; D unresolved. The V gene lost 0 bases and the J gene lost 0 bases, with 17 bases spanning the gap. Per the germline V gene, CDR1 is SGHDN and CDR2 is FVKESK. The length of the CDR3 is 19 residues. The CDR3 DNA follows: TGTGCCAGCAGCCAAGAAGGCGGCGAGATTTTTGCAACTAATGAAAAACTGTTTTTT. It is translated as CASSQEGGEIFATNEKLFF.

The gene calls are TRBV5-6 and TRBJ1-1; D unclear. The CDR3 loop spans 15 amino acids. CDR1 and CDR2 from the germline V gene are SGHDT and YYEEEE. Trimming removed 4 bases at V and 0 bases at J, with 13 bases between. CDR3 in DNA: TGTGCCAGCAGCCCCCGGGTGAGAGTGAACACTGAAGCTTTCTTT. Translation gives CASSPRVRVNTEAFF.

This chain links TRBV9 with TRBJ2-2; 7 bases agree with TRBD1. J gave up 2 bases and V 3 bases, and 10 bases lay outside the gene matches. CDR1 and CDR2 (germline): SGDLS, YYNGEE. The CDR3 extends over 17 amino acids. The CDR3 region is CASSGPSGQINTGELFF. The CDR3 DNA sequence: TGTGCCAGCAGCGGACCGTCGGGACAGATAAACACCGGGGAGCTGTTTTTT.

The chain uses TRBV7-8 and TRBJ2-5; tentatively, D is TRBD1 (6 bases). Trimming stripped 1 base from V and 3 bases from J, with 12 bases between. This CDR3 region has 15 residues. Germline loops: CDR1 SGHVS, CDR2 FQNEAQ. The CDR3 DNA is TGTGCCAGCAGCTTAGTGTGGGCAGGGGAAGAGACCCAGTACTTC. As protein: CASSLVWAGEETQYF.

The CDR3 DNA reads as TGTGCCAGCAGTTTACGTCTGGACATTAACTACGAGCAGTACTTC. Amino acid sequence: CASSLRLDINYEQYF. This sequence joins TRBV28 and TRBJ2-7, with a possible D match to TRBD1 (5 bases). The CDR3 sequence is 15 residues long. Trimming shortened V by 2 bases and J by 3 bases, and 14 bases separated the two germline ends. Per the germline V gene, CDR1 is MDHEN and CDR2 is SYDVKM.

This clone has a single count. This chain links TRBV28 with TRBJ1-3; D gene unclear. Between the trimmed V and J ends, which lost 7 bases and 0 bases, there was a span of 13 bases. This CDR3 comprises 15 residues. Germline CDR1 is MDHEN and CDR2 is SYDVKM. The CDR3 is CASIPPVNSGNTIYF. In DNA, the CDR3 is TGTGCCAGCATCCCCCCAGTAAACTCTGGAAACACCATATATTTT.